The 7 T cell receptor beta chains below were found in one sample sequenced in a study of radiation and T cells in renal cell carcinoma. As to time point: baseline pretreatment blood. Noted treatment: 15 Gy SBRT to primary tumor, nephrectomy 4 weeks later. Data came from immunoSEQ multiplex PCR; TCRdb stores just in-frame clones and leaves some out. Of about 49,000 clones listed, 65% to 90% were seen once; the top ten hold roughly a third. Sequencing was performed on blood, taken from a patient whose treatment included radiotherapy and nephrectomy. The receptors shown here come from an older woman with renal cell carcinoma.

The genes are TRBV5-6 and TRBJ1-3; TRBD1 agrees at 7 bases. CDR3 length equals 17 residues. Per germline, CDR1 SGHDT and CDR2 YYEEEE. The V and J ends lost 1 base and 3 bases, in that order; junction bases with no gene match: 10. DNA for the CDR3: TGTGCCAGCAGCTTGTTGGCAGGGGGAAGACTTGGAAACACCATATATTTT. Amino acids: CASSLLAGGRLGNTIYF.

This clone has just a few counts. This sequence joins TRBV6-5 and TRBJ1-1; D is undetermined. The CDR3 loop spans 15 amino acids. Germline V CDR1 and CDR2: MNHEY, SVGAGI. V was pared by 0 bases and J by 3 bases, with 11 bases between. This CDR3 is CASSYSGKADTEAFF. The CDR3 DNA sequence: TGTGCCAGCAGTTACTCAGGGAAGGCGGACACTGAAGCTTTCTTT.

J is TRBJ2-6 and V is TRBV2; D is perhaps TRBD1 or TRBD2 (5 bases each). Germline CDR1 SNHLY, CDR2 FYNNEI. The CDR3 extends over 15 amino acids. V was shortened by 6 bases and J by 10 bases, with 19 bases between the two germline ends. Here the CDR3 reads CASRIRVVRVNVLTF. The CDR3 DNA follows: TGTGCCAGCAGAATCAGGGTTGTGCGGGTGAACGTCCTGACTTTC. Together with reference TRBV2 and TRBJ2-6, the CDR3 gives the full variable domain: EPEVTQTPSHQVTQMGQEVILRCVPISNHLYFYWYRQILGQKVEFLVSFYNNEISEKSEIFDDQFSVERPDGSNFTLKIRSTKLEDSAMYFCASRIRVVRVNVLTFGAGSRLTVL.

This clone was recorded once. The genes are TRBV15 and TRBJ1-4; D gene unclear. This CDR3 has 14 amino acids. Germline V lookup: CDR1 LNHNV, CDR2 YYDKDF (reference sequence). V lost 1 base to trimming and J lost 4 bases, with 7 bases between them. CDR3 loop: CATSRGPSNEKLFF. DNA of the CDR3: TGTGCCACCAGCAGAGGGCCCAGTAATGAAAAACTGTTTTTT.

This CDR3 is CASSLRGGETQYF. The CDR3 DNA sequence: TGTGCCAGCAGTTTGCGGGGCGGAGAGACCCAGTACTTC. The V and J genes are TRBV6-6 and TRBJ2-5; D is possibly TRBD2 (6 bases). The CDR3 consists of 13 residues. With 4 bases removed from V and 4 bases from J, the gap between germline ends came to 10 bases. CDR1 and CDR2 from the germline V gene are MNHNY and SVGAGI (reference sequence).

The rearrangement links TRBV19 to TRBJ2-2; 9 bases are a match to TRBD2. Germline trimming cut 7 bases from V and 0 bases from J; bases unmatched to any gene: 3. This CDR3 has 15 amino acids. Germline V lookup: CDR1 LNHDA, CDR2 SQIVND (reference sequence). This chain's CDR3 is CASKRGGANTGELFF. In nucleotides, the CDR3 is TGTGCCAGTAAACGCGGGGGGGCGAACACCGGGGAGCTGTTTTTT.

V gene TRBV6-4 combines with J gene TRBJ1-1, with D possibly being TRBD1 (6 bases). V was clipped by 6 bases and J by 2 bases, with 13 bases between them. Germline CDR1 is MRHNA and CDR2 is SNTAGT. This CDR3 is 14 amino acids long. The CDR3 loop is CASRTGHGNTEAFF. CDR3 bases: TGTGCCAGCAGAACGGGACATGGAAACACTGAAGCTTTCTTT.